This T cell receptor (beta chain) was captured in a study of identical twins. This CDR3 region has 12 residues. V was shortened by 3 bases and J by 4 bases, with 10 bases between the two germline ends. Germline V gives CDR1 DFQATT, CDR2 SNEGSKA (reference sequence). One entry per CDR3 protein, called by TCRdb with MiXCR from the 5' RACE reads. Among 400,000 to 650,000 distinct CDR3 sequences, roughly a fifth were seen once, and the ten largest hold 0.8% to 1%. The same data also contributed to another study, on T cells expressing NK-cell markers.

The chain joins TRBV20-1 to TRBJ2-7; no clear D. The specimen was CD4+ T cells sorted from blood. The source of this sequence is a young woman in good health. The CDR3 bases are TGCAGTGCTAGGCCCCGGGTGTACGAGCAGTACTTC. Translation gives CSARPRVYEQYF.